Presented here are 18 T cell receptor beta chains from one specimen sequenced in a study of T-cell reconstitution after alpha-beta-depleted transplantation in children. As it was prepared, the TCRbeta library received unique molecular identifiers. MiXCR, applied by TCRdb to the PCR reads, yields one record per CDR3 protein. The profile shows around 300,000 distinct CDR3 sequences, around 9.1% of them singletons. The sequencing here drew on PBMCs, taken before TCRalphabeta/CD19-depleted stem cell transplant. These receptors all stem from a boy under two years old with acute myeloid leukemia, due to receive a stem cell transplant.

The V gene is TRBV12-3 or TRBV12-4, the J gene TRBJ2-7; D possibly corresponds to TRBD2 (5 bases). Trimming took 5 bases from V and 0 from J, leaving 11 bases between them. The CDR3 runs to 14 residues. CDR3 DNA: TGTGCCAGCAGTATGGACTTAGTCTCCTACGAGCAGTACTTC. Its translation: CASSMDLVSYEQYF.

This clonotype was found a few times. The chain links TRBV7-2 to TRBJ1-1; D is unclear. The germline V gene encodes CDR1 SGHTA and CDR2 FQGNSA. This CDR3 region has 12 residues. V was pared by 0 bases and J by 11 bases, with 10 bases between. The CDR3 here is CASSLAVGWAFF. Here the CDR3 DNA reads TGTGCCAGCAGCTTAGCGGTAGGGTGGGCTTTCTTT. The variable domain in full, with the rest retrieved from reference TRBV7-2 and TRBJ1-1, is GAGVSQSPSNKVTEKGKDVELRCDPISGHTALYWYRQSLGQGLEFLIYFQGNSAPDKSGLPSDRFSAERTGGSVSTLTIQRTQQEDSAVYLCASSLAVGWAFFGQGTRLTVV.

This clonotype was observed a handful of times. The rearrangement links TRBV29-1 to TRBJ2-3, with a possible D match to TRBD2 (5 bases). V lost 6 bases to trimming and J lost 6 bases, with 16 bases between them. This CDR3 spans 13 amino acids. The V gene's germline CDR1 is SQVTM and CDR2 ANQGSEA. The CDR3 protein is CSVELPGVDTQYF. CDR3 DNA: TGCAGCGTGGAGTTGCCCGGGGTGGATACGCAGTATTTT.

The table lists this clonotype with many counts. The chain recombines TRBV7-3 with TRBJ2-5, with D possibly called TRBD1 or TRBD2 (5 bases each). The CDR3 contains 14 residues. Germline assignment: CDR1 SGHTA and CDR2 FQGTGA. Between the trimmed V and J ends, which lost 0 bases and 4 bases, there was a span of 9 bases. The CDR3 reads CASSLTGTGETQYF. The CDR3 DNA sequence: TGTGCCAGCAGCTTAACCGGGACGGGAGAGACCCAGTACTTC. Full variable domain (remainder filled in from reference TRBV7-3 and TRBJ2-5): GAGVSQTPSNKVTEKGKYVELRCDPISGHTALYWYRQSLGQGPEFLIYFQGTGAADDSGLPNDRFFAVRPEGSVSTLKIQRTERGDSAVYLCASSLTGTGETQYFGPGTRLLVL.

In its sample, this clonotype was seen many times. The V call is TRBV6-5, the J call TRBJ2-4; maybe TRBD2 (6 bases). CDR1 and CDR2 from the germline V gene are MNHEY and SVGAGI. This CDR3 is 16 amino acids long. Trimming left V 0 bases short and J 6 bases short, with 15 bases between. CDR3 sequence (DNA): TGTGCCAGCAGTTACTCAACCGGGAGAAAAGGAAACATTCAGTACTTC. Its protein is CASSYSTGRKGNIQYF.

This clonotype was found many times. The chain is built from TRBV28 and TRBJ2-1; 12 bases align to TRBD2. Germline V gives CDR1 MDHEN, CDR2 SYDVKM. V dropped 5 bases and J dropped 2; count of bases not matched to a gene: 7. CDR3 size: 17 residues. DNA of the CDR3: TGTGCCAGCAGTCCCCTTCGACTAGCGGGGGCCTACAATGAGCAGTTCTTC. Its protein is CASSPLRLAGAYNEQFF.

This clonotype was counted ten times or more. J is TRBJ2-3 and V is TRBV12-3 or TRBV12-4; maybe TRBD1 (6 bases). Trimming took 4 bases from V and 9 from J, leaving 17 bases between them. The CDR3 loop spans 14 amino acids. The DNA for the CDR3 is TGTGCCAGCAGTTCCCTTGAGGGGGTGGGGACGCAGTATTTT. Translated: CASSSLEGVGTQYF.

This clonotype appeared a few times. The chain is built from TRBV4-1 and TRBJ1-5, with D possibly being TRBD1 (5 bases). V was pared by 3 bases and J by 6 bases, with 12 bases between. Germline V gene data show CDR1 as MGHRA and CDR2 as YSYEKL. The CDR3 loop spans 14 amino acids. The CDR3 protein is CASSQPGRGQPQHF. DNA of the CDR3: TGCGCCAGCAGCCAGCCAGGGAGGGGTCAGCCCCAGCATTTT.

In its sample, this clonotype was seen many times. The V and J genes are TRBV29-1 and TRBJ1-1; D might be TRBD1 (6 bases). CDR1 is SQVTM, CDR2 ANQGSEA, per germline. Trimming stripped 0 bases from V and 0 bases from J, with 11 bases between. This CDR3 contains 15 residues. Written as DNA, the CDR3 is TGCAGCGTTGAAGATCCCCAGGGGATGAACACTGAAGCTTTCTTT. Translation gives CSVEDPQGMNTEAFF.

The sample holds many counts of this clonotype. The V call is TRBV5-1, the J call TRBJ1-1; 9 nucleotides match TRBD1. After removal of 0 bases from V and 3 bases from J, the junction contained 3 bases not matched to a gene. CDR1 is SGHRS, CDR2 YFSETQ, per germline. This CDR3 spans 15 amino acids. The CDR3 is CASSLGTGGYTEAFF. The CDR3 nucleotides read TGCGCCAGCAGCTTGGGAACAGGGGGCTACACTGAAGCTTTCTTT.

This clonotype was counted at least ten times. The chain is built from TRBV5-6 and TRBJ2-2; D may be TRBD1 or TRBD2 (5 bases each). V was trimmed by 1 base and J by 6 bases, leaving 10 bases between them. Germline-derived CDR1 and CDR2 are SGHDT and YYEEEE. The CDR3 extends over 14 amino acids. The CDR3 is CASSLLLGAGELFF. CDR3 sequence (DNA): TGTGCCAGCAGCTTGCTTCTGGGGGCCGGGGAGCTGTTTTTT.

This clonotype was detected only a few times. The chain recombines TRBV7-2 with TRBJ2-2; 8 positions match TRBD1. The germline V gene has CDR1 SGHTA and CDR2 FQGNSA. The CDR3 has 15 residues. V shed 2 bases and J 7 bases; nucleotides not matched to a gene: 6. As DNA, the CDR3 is TGTGCCAGCAGCTTAAGCACAGGGGGTTACGGGGAGCTGTTTTTT. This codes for CASSLSTGGYGELFF.

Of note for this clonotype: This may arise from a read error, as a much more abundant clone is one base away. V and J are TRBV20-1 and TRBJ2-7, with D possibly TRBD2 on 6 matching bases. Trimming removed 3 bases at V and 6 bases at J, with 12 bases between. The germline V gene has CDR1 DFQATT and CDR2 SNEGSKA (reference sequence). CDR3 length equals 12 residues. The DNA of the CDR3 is TGCAGTGCTAGTTGGAGGGGCTGCGAGCAGTACTTC. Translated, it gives CSASWRGCEQYF.

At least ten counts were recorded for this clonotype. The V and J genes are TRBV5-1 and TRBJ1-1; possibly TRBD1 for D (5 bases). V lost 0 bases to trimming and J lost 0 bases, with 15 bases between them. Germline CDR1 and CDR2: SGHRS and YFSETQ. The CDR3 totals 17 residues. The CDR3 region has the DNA TGCGCCAGCAGCTTGGCCATTTTCAGGGTTATGAACACTGAAGCTTTCTTT. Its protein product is CASSLAIFRVMNTEAFF.

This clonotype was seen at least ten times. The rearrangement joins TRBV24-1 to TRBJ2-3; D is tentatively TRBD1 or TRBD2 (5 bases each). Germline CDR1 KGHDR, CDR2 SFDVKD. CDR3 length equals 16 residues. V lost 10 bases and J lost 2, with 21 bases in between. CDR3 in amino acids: CATSGGSSSDTDTQYF. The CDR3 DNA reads TGTGCCACTTCTGGGGGTTCTAGTTCGGACACAGATACGCAGTATTTT.

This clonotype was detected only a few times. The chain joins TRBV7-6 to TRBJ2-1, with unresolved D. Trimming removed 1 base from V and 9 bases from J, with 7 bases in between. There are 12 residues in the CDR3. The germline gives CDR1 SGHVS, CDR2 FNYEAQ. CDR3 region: CASSLVPGEQFF. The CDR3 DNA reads TGTGCCAGCAGCTTAGTACCGGGTGAGCAGTTCTTC. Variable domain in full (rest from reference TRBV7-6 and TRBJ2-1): GAGVSQSPRYKVTKRGQDVALRCDPISGHVSLYWYRQALGQGPEFLTYFNYEAQQDKSGLPNDRFSAERPEGSISTLTIQRTEQRDSAMYRCASSLVPGEQFFGPGTRLTVL.

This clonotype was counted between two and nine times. The DNA for the CDR3 is TGTGCCTGGAAGGCAGAGAATAATGAAAAACTGTTTTTT. Its translation: CAWKAENNEKLFF. The rearrangement joins TRBV30 to TRBJ1-4; the D is unclear. This CDR3 has 13 amino acids. CDR1 and CDR2 (germline): GTSNPN, SVGIG (reference sequence). The V end lost 4 bases, the J end lost 4 bases, and 10 bases lay between the germline ends.

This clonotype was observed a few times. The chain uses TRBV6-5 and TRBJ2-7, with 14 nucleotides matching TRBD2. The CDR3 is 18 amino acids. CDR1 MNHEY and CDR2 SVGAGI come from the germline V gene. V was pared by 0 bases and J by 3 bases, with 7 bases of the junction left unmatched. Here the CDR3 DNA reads TGTGCCAGCAGTTACTCTAGACTAGCGGGAGGGCTTCTCTACGAGCAGTACTTC. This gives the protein CASSYSRLAGGLLYEQYF.